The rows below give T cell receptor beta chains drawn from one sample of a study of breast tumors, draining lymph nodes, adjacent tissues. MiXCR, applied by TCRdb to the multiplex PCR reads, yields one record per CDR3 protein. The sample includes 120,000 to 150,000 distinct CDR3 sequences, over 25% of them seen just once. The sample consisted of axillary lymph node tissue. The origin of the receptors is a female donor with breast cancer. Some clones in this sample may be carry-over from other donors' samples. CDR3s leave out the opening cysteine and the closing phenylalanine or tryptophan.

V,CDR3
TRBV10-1,ASSDTRASPLH
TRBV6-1,ASSEKYVGAYSNQPQH
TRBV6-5,ASSHGGGVTDTQY
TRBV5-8,ASSLDSNYGYT
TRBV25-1,AGSDLGRIGFSTDTQY
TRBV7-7,ASSLDTNTEAF
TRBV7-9,ASSFYICSASGVSSYNEQF
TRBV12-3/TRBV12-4,ASSGQIFYGYT
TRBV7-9,ASSFSVGTRETQY
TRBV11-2,ASSLATTDTQY
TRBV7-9,ASSLAPGQNSPLH
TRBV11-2,ASSIGLQPTEQH
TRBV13,ASSLNRGSSTDTQY
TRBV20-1,SAAIRETHQLRH
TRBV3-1,ASSQPQGARTDTQY
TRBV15,ATSGDRNTEAF
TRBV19,ASSLTPVY
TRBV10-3,AITPGLAGGGTQY
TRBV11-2,ASVGTGEETQY
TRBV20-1,SASPQGRSRELF
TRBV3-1,ASSSYRGQNYEQY
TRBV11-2,ASSPQGYGYT
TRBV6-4,ASSHGGLLTDTQY
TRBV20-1,SARIGEWGTDTQY
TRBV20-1,SALTSGGGETQY
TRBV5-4,ASSIQGVNEQF
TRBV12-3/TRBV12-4,ASSLGQGEVLTDTQY
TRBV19,ASSVGANQETQY
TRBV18,ASRHFLAGGRETQY
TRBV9,ASSVGEGAGNTIY
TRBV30,AWSGGQGHNSPLH
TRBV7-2,ASSLRTGDQPQH